This passage covers 7 T cell receptor beta chains from one sample sequenced in a study of Graves' ophthalmopathy and Graves' hyperthyroidism. The TCR beta CDR3 regions underwent amplification from RNA transcripts. RT-PCR in the first round used HTBI primers; a second-round multiplex PCR followed. TCRdb re-called the multiplex PCR reads through MiXCR, storing one row per CDR3 protein. Among about 1.1 million distinct CDR3 sequences, less than 45% were seen once, and the ten largest hold more than 9.5%. Sample: peripheral blood or thyroid tissue (not recorded which). The origin of the receptors is an adult man with Graves' hyperthyroidism.

The chain uses TRBV7-8 and TRBJ2-7; D gene uncertain. V lost 7 bases and J lost 0, with 19 bases in between. The CDR3 loop spans 16 amino acids. The germline V gene encodes CDR1 SGHVS and CDR2 FQNEAQ. DNA of the CDR3: TGTGCCAGCATCCCGCTGGGTGGGGAAAACTCCTACGAGCAGTACTTC. Protein product: CASIPLGGENSYEQYF.

The chain joins TRBV28 to TRBJ2-7; 9 nucleotides match TRBD2. Germline loops: CDR1 MDHEN, CDR2 SYDVKM. The CDR3 spans 17 residues. J was trimmed by 1 base and V by 4 bases; bases with no gene match: 11. DNA for the CDR3: TGTGCCAGCAGTTATTGGTTGGGACTAGCACCGTCCTACGAGCAGTACTTC. Protein sequence: CASSYWLGLAPSYEQYF. Full variable domain (missing parts from reference TRBV28 and TRBJ2-7): DVKVTQSSRYLVKRTGEKVFLECVQDMDHENMFWYRQDPGLGLRLIYFSYDVKMKEKGDIPEGYSVSREKKERFSLILESASTNQTSMYLCASSYWLGLAPSYEQYFGPGTRLTVT.

This chain links TRBV7-9 with TRBJ1-1; D call uncertain. This CDR3 spans 14 amino acids. With 5 bases removed from V and 3 bases from J, the gap between germline ends came to 13 bases. Germline CDR1 SEHNR, CDR2 FQNEAQ (reference sequence). The CDR3 region is CASSPQRRDTEAFF. CDR3 nucleotides: TGTGCCAGCAGCCCTCAGAGACGGGACACTGAAGCTTTCTTT.

The chain uses TRBV10-3 and TRBJ1-6, with TRBD1 matching over 8 bases. V trimming: 3 bases; J trimming: 0 bases; junction bases outside the gene matches: 7. This CDR3 has 18 residues. Germline CDR1 reads ENHRY; CDR2 reads SYGVKD. The CDR3 loop is CAISDPGGGSSYNSPLHF. In nucleotides, the CDR3 is TGTGCCATCAGTGACCCAGGGGGCGGTAGCTCCTATAATTCACCCCTCCACTTT.

The rearrangement links TRBV7-2 to TRBJ2-3; 7 bases match TRBD2. The CDR3 is 16 residues long. In germline, CDR1 is SGHTA, CDR2 FQGNSA. The V segment lost 3 bases and the J segment 6 bases; nucleotides outside the gene matches: 12. The DNA of the CDR3 is TGTGCCAGCAGCTTCGGACTAGGCGTATTGAGCGATACGCAGTATTTT. Translating it yields CASSFGLGVLSDTQYF.

This clonotype was seen only a few times. The chain is built from TRBV12-3 or TRBV12-4 and TRBJ2-1; D is uncertain. This CDR3 is built from 11 residues. With 5 bases removed from V and 6 bases from J, the gap between germline ends came to 5 bases. CDR3 sequence reads: CASSRINEQFF. CDR3 in DNA: TGTGCCAGCAGTCGTATCAATGAGCAGTTCTTC.

Of note for this clonotype: This may come from a read error, since a much larger clone is one base off. The chain has TRBV7-2 and TRBJ1-1; D gene unclear. CDR1 SGHTA and CDR2 FQGNSA come from the germline V gene. The V end lost 5 bases, the J end lost 0 bases, and 16 bases lay between the germline ends. This CDR3 has 16 amino acids. DNA of the CDR3: TGTGCCAGCAGCCCGGGATACACTATCATGAACACTGAAGCTTTCTTT. Its translation is CASSPGYTIMNTEAFF.